Listed here are 9 T cell receptor beta chains from one sample, sequenced in a study of T cell repertoires in cytomegalovirus infection (dated by TCRdb to the late 2010s). No antigen has been identified for these receptors. Per the publication, the treatment or condition label means: in vitro stimulation with specific CMV peptide epitopes to enrich CMV-specific T cells. The sample was run on an Illumina HiSeq 1500. The public reads were reprocessed in TCRdb via fastp at Q25 and MiXCR, keeping in-frame beta chains. Every entry covers one CDR3 protein and lists the most common genes and DNA from its rows. The sample has approximately 270,000 distinct CDR3 sequences on record, roughly a fifth of them singletons. The ten largest account for roughly a fifth of the sample. The sequencing here drew on cultured PBMCs, taken from culture after CMV antigen stimulation. The receptors were sampled from a human donor in good health (CMV status not recorded). Some clones in this sample may be carry-over from other donors' samples.

The chain uses TRBV24-1 and TRBJ1-5; no reliable D call. The length of the CDR3 is 13 residues. Germline V gene data show CDR1 as KGHDR and CDR2 as SFDVKD. With 10 bases removed from V and 0 bases from J, the gap between germline ends came to 9 bases. The CDR3 sequence is CATAQYSNQPQHF. CDR3 nucleotide sequence: TGTGCCACAGCACAGTATAGCAATCAGCCCCAGCATTTT.

This clonotype was seen a handful of times. The rearrangement uses TRBV18 and TRBJ1-1; 7 positions match TRBD1. Germline V gene data show CDR1 as KGHSH and CDR2 as LQKENI. The length of the CDR3 is 15 residues. V gave up 2 bases and J gave up 5 bases; unmatched junction bases: 8. The CDR3 loop reads CASSPWRGRETEAFF. The CDR3 nucleotides are TGTGCCAGCTCACCATGGAGGGGGCGTGAGACTGAAGCTTTCTTT.

A few counts support this clonotype. This rearrangement joins TRBV4-3 to TRBJ1-1; D remains ambiguous. With 1 base removed from V and 4 bases from J, the gap between germline ends came to 10 bases. The CDR3 extends over 14 amino acids. From germline, CDR1 is LGHNA and CDR2 YSLEER. CDR3 coding DNA: TGCGCCAGCAGCCAAGTTCCGGGGTCCACTGAAGCTTTCTTT. It translates to CASSQVPGSTEAFF.

The chain joins TRBV6-2 or TRBV6-3 to TRBJ2-1; 10 nucleotides line up with TRBD2. The CDR3 is 17 residues long. The germline CDR1 and CDR2 sequences are MNHEY and SVGEGT. The V segment lost 0 bases and the J segment 3 bases; nucleotides outside the gene matches: 5. The CDR3 here is CASSYSNPSGSYNEQFF. DNA of the CDR3: TGTGCCAGCAGTTACTCGAACCCTAGCGGGAGCTACAATGAGCAGTTCTTC.

This clonotype was observed a few times. The rearrangement uses TRBV5-4 and TRBJ2-1; possibly TRBD2 for D (5 bases). Germline CDR1 reads SGHNT; CDR2 reads YYREEE (reference sequence). The CDR3 contains 15 residues. With 1 base removed from V and 1 base from J, the gap between germline ends came to 9 bases. The CDR3 DNA reads TGTGCCAGCAGCTTGCGGGGAATATCCTACAATGAGCAGTTCTTC. Translated: CASSLRGISYNEQFF.

V gene TRBV7-9 combines with J gene TRBJ2-5; TRBD2 agrees at 11 bases. The CDR3 is 15 amino acids. Losses at the gene ends were 2 bases for V and 4 bases for J; bases not matched to a gene: 3. From germline, CDR1 is SEHNR and CDR2 FQNEAQ (reference sequence). The CDR3 bases are TGTGCCAGCAGCTTATTAGCGGGAGGGCCAGAGACCCAGTACTTC. This gives the protein CASSLLAGGPETQYF.

This clonotype counts as medium-sized. The chain recombines TRBV12-3 or TRBV12-4 with TRBJ2-1; D is undetermined. The CDR3 is 14 amino acids. Trimming took 7 bases from V and 0 from J, leaving 10 bases between them. The CDR3 bases are TGTGCCAGCACCTTGACGGCCTCCTACAATGAGCAGTTCTTC. Residues: CASTLTASYNEQFF.

This clonotype was counted between two and nine times. The chain employs TRBV11-1 and TRBJ2-2; D possibly corresponds to TRBD1 (6 bases). The CDR3 runs to 15 residues. The V gene lost 1 base and the J gene lost 2 bases, with 8 bases spanning the gap. CDR1 and CDR2 from the germline V gene are SGHAT and FQDESV (reference sequence). CDR3 in amino acids: CASSLEGGNTGELFF. DNA of the CDR3: TGTGCCAGCAGCTTAGAAGGGGGTAACACCGGGGAGCTGTTTTTT.

The table lists this clonotype with a few counts. This sequence joins TRBV9 and TRBJ2-3; 10 nucleotides line up with TRBD1. J gave up 2 bases and V 3 bases, and 12 bases lay outside the gene matches. There are 18 residues in the CDR3. Germline assignment: CDR1 SGDLS and CDR2 YYNGEE. The CDR3 DNA sequence: TGTGCCAGCAGCGCAGACAGGGGGCGGCCCCGATCCACAGATACGCAGTATTTT. Amino acid sequence: CASSADRGRPRSTDTQYF.